A selection of T cell receptor beta chains follows, all from one sample in a study of technical replicates of blood from four donors. Method: immunoSEQ multiplex PCR; TCRdb's copy keeps in-frame clones and lacks some. The profile shows 65,000 to 95,000 clones, 97% of them singletons. Input material: T cells isolated from PBMCs. The receptors come from a human donor in good health. Each CDR3 is given with its conserved first and last residue. D genes are given only for firm matches. Some rows mark clone size as missing; the rest say once, few, many or name a class of expanded clone.

V gene: TRBV4-1; D gene: .; CDR3 length: 16; J gene: TRBJ2-7; clone size: once; CDR3 DNA: TGCGCCAGCAGCCAAGAGGTAACAGTTAGGACCTACGAGCAGTACTTC; CDR3 protein: CASSQEVTVRTYEQYF
V gene: TRBV7-9; D gene: .; CDR3 length: 14; J gene: TRBJ2-5; clone size: .; CDR3 DNA: TGTGCCAGCAGCCACAGGACCCCCCTGACGTCCCAGTACTTC; CDR3 protein: CASSHRTPLTSQYF
V gene: TRBV30; D gene: .; CDR3 length: 12; J gene: TRBJ1-2; clone size: .; CDR3 DNA: TGTGCCAGGGGACTGCCCAACTATGGCTACACCTTC; CDR3 protein: CARGLPNYGYTF
V gene: TRBV13; D gene: TRBD1; CDR3 length: 13; J gene: TRBJ2-7; clone size: once; CDR3 DNA: TGTGCCAGCAGCGAGGGACAGTTATACGAGCAGTACTTC; CDR3 protein: CASSEGQLYEQYF
V gene: TRBV6-4; D gene: TRBD1; CDR3 length: 18; J gene: TRBJ2-7; clone size: .; CDR3 DNA: TGTGCCAGCAGTGTTTCGTATGGAAGGCAGGGGGCGGTCTACGAGCAGTACTTC; CDR3 protein: CASSVSYGRQGAVYEQYF
V gene: TRBV11-2; D gene: .; CDR3 length: 12; J gene: TRBJ2-3; clone size: .; CDR3 DNA: TGTGCCAGCAGCGCCGGTGCAGATACGCAGTATTTT; CDR3 protein: CASSAGADTQYF
V gene: TRBV9; D gene: .; CDR3 length: 15; J gene: TRBJ2-1; clone size: .; CDR3 DNA: TGTGCCAGCAGCGGAGACAGGAGATACTACAATGAGCAGTTCTTC; CDR3 protein: CASSGDRRYYNEQFF
V gene: TRBV7-9; D gene: .; CDR3 length: 12; J gene: TRBJ2-1; clone size: .; CDR3 DNA: TGTGCCAGCATCCACCCCGGGAACGTGCAGTTCTTC; CDR3 protein: CASIHPGNVQFF
V gene: TRBV7-9; D gene: .; CDR3 length: 15; J gene: TRBJ2-5; clone size: once; CDR3 DNA: TGTGCCAGCAGCTTAAGTGTCCTAGAGTCAGAGACCCAGTACTTC; CDR3 protein: CASSLSVLESETQYF
V gene: TRBV4-1; D gene: TRBD2; CDR3 length: 17; J gene: TRBJ2-2; clone size: .; CDR3 DNA: TGCGCCAGCAGCCCGCACGCTTGGCTAGCGGACACCGGGGAGCTGTTTTTT; CDR3 protein: CASSPHAWLADTGELFF
V gene: TRBV7-9; D gene: TRBD1; CDR3 length: 14; J gene: TRBJ1-1; clone size: .; CDR3 DNA: TGTGCCAGCAGCCCGGGACAGGGTAACACTGAAGCTTTCTTT; CDR3 protein: CASSPGQGNTEAFF
V gene: TRBV9; D gene: .; CDR3 length: 16; J gene: TRBJ2-7; clone size: .; CDR3 DNA: TGTGCCAGCAGCCCCCGAAGGCAAGGACTCTCCTACGAGCAGTACTTC; CDR3 protein: CASSPRRQGLSYEQYF
V gene: TRBV7-9; D gene: TRBD1; CDR3 length: 14; J gene: TRBJ1-4; clone size: .; CDR3 DNA: TGTGCCAGCAGTTCACAGGGGGGTGGCGAAAAACTGTTTTTT; CDR3 protein: CASSSQGGGEKLFF
V gene: TRBV7-6; D gene: TRBD1; CDR3 length: 14; J gene: TRBJ2-7; clone size: .; CDR3 DNA: TGTGCCAGCAGCTTAGGGGACAGAACCTACGAGCAGTACTTC; CDR3 protein: CASSLGDRTYEQYF
V gene: TRBV5-1; D gene: .; CDR3 length: 14; J gene: TRBJ2-4; clone size: .; CDR3 DNA: TGCGCCAGCAGCTCGGGAGACGGGGCGGCCATTCAGTACTTC; CDR3 protein: CASSSGDGAAIQYF
V gene: TRBV2; D gene: .; CDR3 length: 14; J gene: TRBJ1-2; clone size: once; CDR3 DNA: TGTGCCAGCAGTGAAAGTGGGGGAGGCTATGGCTACACCTTC; CDR3 protein: CASSESGGGYGYTF
V gene: TRBV5-6; D gene: .; CDR3 length: 12; J gene: TRBJ1-3; clone size: .; CDR3 DNA: TGTGCCAGCAGCCATGGAGAAAACACCATATATTTT; CDR3 protein: CASSHGENTIYF
V gene: TRBV15; D gene: .; CDR3 length: 13; J gene: TRBJ2-7; clone size: once; CDR3 DNA: TGTGCCACCAGCAGAGCGGACAGTTACGAGCAGTACTTC; CDR3 protein: CATSRADSYEQYF
V gene: TRBV28; D gene: .; CDR3 length: 8; J gene: TRBJ2-1; clone size: .; CDR3 DNA: TGTGCCGTACAGGGCCCGTTCTTC; CDR3 protein: CAVQGPFF
V gene: TRBV30; D gene: TRBD1; CDR3 length: 15; J gene: TRBJ2-7; clone size: .; CDR3 DNA: TGTGCCTGGAGACCCCGTGGGACAGGGTTCTACGAGCAGTACTTC; CDR3 protein: CAWRPRGTGFYEQYF
V gene: TRBV4-1; D gene: TRBD1; CDR3 length: 17; J gene: TRBJ1-1; clone size: once; CDR3 DNA: TGCGCCAGCAGCGGCGGCCGAGGGACAGGGGTGAACACTGAAGCTTTCTTT; CDR3 protein: CASSGGRGTGVNTEAFF
V gene: TRBV6-1; D gene: TRBD2; CDR3 length: 13; J gene: TRBJ2-7; clone size: .; CDR3 DNA: TGTGCCACCGAGCGGGGGGGCTTCTACGAGCAGTACTTC; CDR3 protein: CATERGGFYEQYF
V gene: TRBV7-3; D gene: TRBD2; CDR3 length: 20; J gene: TRBJ2-2; clone size: .; CDR3 DNA: TGTGCCAGCAGCTTAAATCCCCTAGGCGGGGGGCCCTCGAACACCGGGGAGCTGTTTTTT; CDR3 protein: CASSLNPLGGGPSNTGELFF
V gene: TRBV11-2; D gene: TRBD1; CDR3 length: 12; J gene: TRBJ2-7; clone size: few; CDR3 DNA: TGTGCCAGCAGCTCAAGGGACAGGTTGGAGTACTTC; CDR3 protein: CASSSRDRLEYF
V gene: TRBV30; D gene: .; CDR3 length: 13; J gene: TRBJ2-1; clone size: .; CDR3 DNA: TGTGCCTGGAGTCGCAGCTCCTACAATGAGCAGTTCTTC; CDR3 protein: CAWSRSSYNEQFF
V gene: TRBV11-3; D gene: TRBD1; CDR3 length: 16; J gene: TRBJ2-2; clone size: .; CDR3 DNA: TGTGCCAGCAGCTTATACCCGGGACAGGCGACCGGGGAGCTGTTTTTT; CDR3 protein: CASSLYPGQATGELFF
V gene: TRBV7-9; D gene: .; CDR3 length: 17; J gene: TRBJ1-2; clone size: .; CDR3 DNA: TGTGCCAGCAGCCCTCCGGTGAGGACAGCTTCGCACTACGGCTACACCTTC; CDR3 protein: CASSPPVRTASHYGYTF
V gene: TRBV5-1; D gene: .; CDR3 length: 14; J gene: TRBJ2-3; clone size: .; CDR3 DNA: TGCGCCAGCAGCTTGTGGCCGGGGTCAGATACGCAGTATTTT; CDR3 protein: CASSLWPGSDTQYF
V gene: TRBV11-3; D gene: .; CDR3 length: 13; J gene: TRBJ1-2; clone size: .; CDR3 DNA: TGTGCCAGCAGCTGGGGGGTTCCCTATGGCTACACCTTC; CDR3 protein: CASSWGVPYGYTF
V gene: TRBV5-4; D gene: TRBD1; CDR3 length: 15; J gene: TRBJ2-7; clone size: .; CDR3 DNA: TGTGCCAGCAGCTCAGGGGGCGGGGTCAGGGACGAGCAGTACTTC; CDR3 protein: CASSSGGGVRDEQYF
V gene: TRBV11-2; D gene: .; CDR3 length: 13; J gene: TRBJ1-2; clone size: .; CDR3 DNA: TGTGCCAGCAGCCCGCCGGGGGGCCATGGCTACACCTTC; CDR3 protein: CASSPPGGHGYTF
V gene: TRBV2; D gene: TRBD1; CDR3 length: 14; J gene: TRBJ1-5; clone size: .; CDR3 DNA: TGTGCCAGCAAGGGCAGGGGGCCTCGTCAGCCCCAGCATTTT; CDR3 protein: CASKGRGPRQPQHF
V gene: TRBV29-1; D gene: TRBD1; CDR3 length: 12; J gene: TRBJ1-2; clone size: .; CDR3 DNA: TGCAGCGTGACAGGGTCTTACTATGGCTACACCTTC; CDR3 protein: CSVTGSYYGYTF
V gene: TRBV27; D gene: TRBD1; CDR3 length: 15; J gene: TRBJ1-1; clone size: .; CDR3 DNA: TGTGCCAGCAGTTATATTGACAGGGTAGGGACTGAAGCTTTCTTT; CDR3 protein: CASSYIDRVGTEAFF
V gene: TRBV6-5; D gene: .; CDR3 length: 15; J gene: TRBJ1-1; clone size: once; CDR3 DNA: TGTGCCAGCAGTTACGGCGGGGGAATCGGCACTGAAGCTTTCTTT; CDR3 protein: CASSYGGGIGTEAFF
V gene: TRBV15; D gene: .; CDR3 length: 16; J gene: TRBJ1-4; clone size: .; CDR3 DNA: TGTGCCACCAGGTCAGTTATCGGGAGCCTCAATGAAAAACTGTTTTTT; CDR3 protein: CATRSVIGSLNEKLFF
V gene: TRBV5-1; D gene: TRBD1; CDR3 length: 15; J gene: TRBJ1-1; clone size: .; CDR3 DNA: TGCGCCACTAAACCCGGGACAGGTCCGAACACTGAAGCTTTCTTT; CDR3 protein: CATKPGTGPNTEAFF
V gene: TRBV9; D gene: .; CDR3 length: 13; J gene: TRBJ2-3; clone size: .; CDR3 DNA: TGTGCCAGCAGCGTAGGGCCCCCAGATACGCAGTATTTT; CDR3 protein: CASSVGPPDTQYF
V gene: TRBV4-1; D gene: .; CDR3 length: 13; J gene: TRBJ1-1; clone size: few; CDR3 DNA: TGCGCCAGCAGCCCACTAGGGCGGACTGAAGCTTTCTTT; CDR3 protein: CASSPLGRTEAFF
V gene: TRBV30; D gene: TRBD1; CDR3 length: 12; J gene: TRBJ1-1; clone size: .; CDR3 DNA: TGTGCCTGGGACAGGGGGGCCACTGAAGCTTTCTTT; CDR3 protein: CAWDRGATEAFF
V gene: TRBV6-1; D gene: .; CDR3 length: 14; J gene: TRBJ2-7; clone size: .; CDR3 DNA: TGTGCCAGCAGTGAGGAGGGCCTGAGCTACGAGCAGTACTTC; CDR3 protein: CASSEEGLSYEQYF
V gene: TRBV4-1; D gene: TRBD2; CDR3 length: 17; J gene: TRBJ2-1; clone size: .; CDR3 DNA: TGCGCCAGCAGCCAATGGTGGACTAGCGACATCGACAATGAGCAGTTCTTC; CDR3 protein: CASSQWWTSDIDNEQFF
V gene: TRBV19; D gene: TRBD1; CDR3 length: 15; J gene: TRBJ1-5; clone size: once; CDR3 DNA: TGTGCCAGTAGTGCACAGGGGGCAAAGAGTCAGCCCCAGCATTTT; CDR3 protein: CASSAQGAKSQPQHF
V gene: TRBV6-1; D gene: .; CDR3 length: 10; J gene: TRBJ2-7; clone size: .; CDR3 DNA: TGTGCCATAGGAGCCTACGAGCAGTACTTC; CDR3 protein: CAIGAYEQYF
V gene: TRBV4-1; D gene: .; CDR3 length: 13; J gene: TRBJ2-1; clone size: .; CDR3 DNA: TGCGCCAGCAGCCAACCCGCGGCGAATGAGCAGTTCTTC; CDR3 protein: CASSQPAANEQFF
V gene: TRBV9; D gene: .; CDR3 length: 14; J gene: TRBJ1-1; clone size: .; CDR3 DNA: TGTGCCAGCAGCGTAGGCAGCGTGAACACTGAAGCTTTCTTT; CDR3 protein: CASSVGSVNTEAFF
V gene: TRBV6-5; D gene: TRBD1; CDR3 length: 13; J gene: TRBJ2-5; clone size: .; CDR3 DNA: TGTGCCAGCAGGGGGACAGGGCCGGAGACCCAGTACTTC; CDR3 protein: CASRGTGPETQYF
V gene: TRBV10-2; D gene: TRBD1; CDR3 length: 19; J gene: TRBJ2-2; clone size: .; CDR3 DNA: TGCGCCAGCATCCGTAACCAAGTCACAGGGGCGTTATTCACCGGGGAGCTGTTTTTT; CDR3 protein: CASIRNQVTGALFTGELFF
V gene: TRBV9; D gene: TRBD1; CDR3 length: 13; J gene: TRBJ2-7; clone size: .; CDR3 DNA: TGTGCCAGCAGCCCTAGGACAGGGGACGAGCAGTACTTC; CDR3 protein: CASSPRTGDEQYF
V gene: TRBV9; D gene: .; CDR3 length: 15; J gene: TRBJ1-4; clone size: .; CDR3 DNA: TGTGCCAGCAGCTTAGGGGGGACTGAGGGGGAAAAACTGTTTTTT; CDR3 protein: CASSLGGTEGEKLFF
V gene: TRBV6-6; D gene: .; CDR3 length: 11; J gene: TRBJ1-1; clone size: .; CDR3 DNA: TGTGCCAGCAGTGCTACTAGAGAAGCTTTCTTT; CDR3 protein: CASSATREAFF
V gene: TRBV4-2; D gene: .; CDR3 length: 15; J gene: TRBJ2-7; clone size: .; CDR3 DNA: TGTGCCAGCAGCCAAGAGATTCTAGCGCCTTACGAGCAGTACTTC; CDR3 protein: CASSQEILAPYEQYF
V gene: TRBV4-1; D gene: .; CDR3 length: 16; J gene: TRBJ2-1; clone size: .; CDR3 DNA: TGCGCCAGCAGCCAAGATAGAGGGTATTCCTACAATGAGCAGTTCTTC; CDR3 protein: CASSQDRGYSYNEQFF
V gene: TRBV4-1; D gene: TRBD1; CDR3 length: 14; J gene: TRBJ1-4; clone size: .; CDR3 DNA: TGCGCCAGCAGCCAACCCCAGGGGGCTGAAAAACTGTTTTTT; CDR3 protein: CASSQPQGAEKLFF
V gene: TRBV7-9; D gene: TRBD1; CDR3 length: 16; J gene: TRBJ1-5; clone size: .; CDR3 DNA: TGTGCCAGCAGCTCCTCGGGGACAGGGTACAATCAGCCCCAGCATTTT; CDR3 protein: CASSSSGTGYNQPQHF